This TCR beta chain was sequenced for a study of T cells after yellow fever vaccination. Via MiXCR, TCRdb re-called the 5' RACE reads, giving one row per CDR3 protein. The sample has hundreds of thousands of distinct CDR3 sequences; about 12% are singletons. This clonotype came up a few times. Trimming stripped 4 bases from V and 2 bases from J, with 3 bases between. CDR3 length equals 12 residues. Looked up from germline, CDR1 is SQVTM and CDR2 is ANQGSEA. The sequenced sample was PBMCs, obtained on the day of the yellow fever booster vaccination. This TCR was recovered from a young man who received the YFV17D yellow fever vaccine. The chain couples TRBV29-1 to TRBJ2-6; D unresolved. CDR3 region: CSVGTGANVLTF. The DNA for the CDR3 is TGCAGCGTTGGAACTGGGGCCAACGTCCTGACTTTC.